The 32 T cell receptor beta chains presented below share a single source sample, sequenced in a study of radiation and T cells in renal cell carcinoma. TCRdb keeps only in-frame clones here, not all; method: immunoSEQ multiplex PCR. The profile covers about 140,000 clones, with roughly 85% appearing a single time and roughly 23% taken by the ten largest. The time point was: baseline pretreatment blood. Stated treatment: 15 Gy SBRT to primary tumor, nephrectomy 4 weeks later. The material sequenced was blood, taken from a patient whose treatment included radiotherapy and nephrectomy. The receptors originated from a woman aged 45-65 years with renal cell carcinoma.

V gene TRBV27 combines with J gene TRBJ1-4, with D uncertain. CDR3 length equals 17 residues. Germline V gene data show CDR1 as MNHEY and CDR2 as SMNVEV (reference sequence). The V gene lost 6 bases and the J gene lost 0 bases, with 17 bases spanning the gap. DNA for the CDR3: TGTGCCAGCAGATCCCACCACAAACAGCCAACTAATGAAAAACTGTTTTTT. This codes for CASRSHHKQPTNEKLFF. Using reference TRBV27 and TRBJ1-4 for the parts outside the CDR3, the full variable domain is EAQVTQNPRYLITVTGKKLTVTCSQNMNHEYMSWYRQDPGLGLRQIYYSMNVEVTDKGDVPEGYKVSRKEKRNFPLILESPSPNQTSLYFCASRSHHKQPTNEKLFFGSGTQLSVL.

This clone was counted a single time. Here the CDR3 reads CASSLFGTPPNEKLFF. The CDR3 DNA is TGCGCCAGCAGCTTGTTCGGGACCCCGCCGAATGAAAAACTGTTTTTT. The rearrangement uses TRBV5-1 and TRBJ1-4; D possibly corresponds to TRBD1 (5 bases). Trimming took off 1 base at V and 5 bases at J, with 15 bases between the two ends. The germline V gene has CDR1 SGHRS and CDR2 YFSETQ. The CDR3 length is 16 residues.

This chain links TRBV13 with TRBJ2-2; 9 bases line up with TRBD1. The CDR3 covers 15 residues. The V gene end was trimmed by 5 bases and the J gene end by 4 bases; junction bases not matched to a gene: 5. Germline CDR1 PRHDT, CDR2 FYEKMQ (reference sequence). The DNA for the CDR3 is TGTGCCAGCAGCCGGACAGGGGATGGCACCGGGGAGCTGTTTTTT. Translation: CASSRTGDGTGELFF.

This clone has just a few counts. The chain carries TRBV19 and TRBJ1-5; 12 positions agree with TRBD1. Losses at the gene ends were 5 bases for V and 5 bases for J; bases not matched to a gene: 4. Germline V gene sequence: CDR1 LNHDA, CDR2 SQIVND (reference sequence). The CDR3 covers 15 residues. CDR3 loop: CASSGGTGGYQPQHF. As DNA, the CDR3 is TGTGCCAGTAGTGGAGGGACAGGGGGCTATCAGCCCCAGCATTTT.

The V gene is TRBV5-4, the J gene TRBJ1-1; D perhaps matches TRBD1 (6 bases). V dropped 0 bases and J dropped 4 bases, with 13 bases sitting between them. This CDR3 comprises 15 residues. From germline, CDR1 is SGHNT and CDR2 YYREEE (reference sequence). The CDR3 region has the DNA TGTGCCAGCAGCTTGGGTGGGGGCAGAGGCACTGAAGCTTTCTTT. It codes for CASSLGGGRGTEAFF.

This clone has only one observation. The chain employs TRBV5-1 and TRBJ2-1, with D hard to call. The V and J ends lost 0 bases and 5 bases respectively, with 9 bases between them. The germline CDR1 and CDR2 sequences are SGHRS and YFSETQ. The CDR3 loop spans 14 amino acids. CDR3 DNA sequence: TGCGCCAGCAGCTTGGTTCTGGGAAACAATGAGCAGTTCTTC. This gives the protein CASSLVLGNNEQFF. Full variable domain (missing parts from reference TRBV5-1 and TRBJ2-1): KAGVTQTPRYLIKTRGQQVTLSCSPISGHRSVSWYQQTPGQGLQFLFEYFSETQRNKGNFPGRFSGRQFSNSRSEMNVSTLELGDSALYLCASSLVLGNNEQFFGPGTRLTVL.

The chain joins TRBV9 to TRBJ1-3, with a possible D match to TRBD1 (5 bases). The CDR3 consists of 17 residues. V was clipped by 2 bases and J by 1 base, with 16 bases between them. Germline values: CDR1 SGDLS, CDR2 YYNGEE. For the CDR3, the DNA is TGTGCCAGCAGCGTGACAACAGGAAGGTTATCTGGAAACACCATATATTTT. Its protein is CASSVTTGRLSGNTIYF.

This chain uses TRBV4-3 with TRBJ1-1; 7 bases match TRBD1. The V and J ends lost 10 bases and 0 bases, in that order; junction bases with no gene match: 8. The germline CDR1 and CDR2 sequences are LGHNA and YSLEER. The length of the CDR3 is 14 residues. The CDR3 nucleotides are TGCGCCACCTCGAACAGGGGTATGAACACTGAAGCTTTCTTT. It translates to CATSNRGMNTEAFF.

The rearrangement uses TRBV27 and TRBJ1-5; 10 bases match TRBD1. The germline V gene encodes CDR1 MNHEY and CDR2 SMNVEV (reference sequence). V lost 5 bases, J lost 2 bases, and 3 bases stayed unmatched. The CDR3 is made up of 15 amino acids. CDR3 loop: CASSIGTGGNQPQHF. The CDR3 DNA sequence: TGTGCCAGCAGTATCGGGACAGGGGGCAATCAGCCCCAGCATTTT.

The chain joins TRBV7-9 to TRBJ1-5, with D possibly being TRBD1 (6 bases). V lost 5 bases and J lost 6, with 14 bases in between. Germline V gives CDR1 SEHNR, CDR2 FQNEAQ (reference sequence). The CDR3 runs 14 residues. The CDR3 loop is CASSRGQNLQPQHF. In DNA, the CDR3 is TGTGCCAGCAGCCGAGGACAGAACCTTCAGCCCCAGCATTTT.

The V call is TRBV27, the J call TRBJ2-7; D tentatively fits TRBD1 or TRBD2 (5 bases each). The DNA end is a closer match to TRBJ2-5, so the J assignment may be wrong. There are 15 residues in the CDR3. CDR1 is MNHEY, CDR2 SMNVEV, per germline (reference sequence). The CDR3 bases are TGTGCCAGCAGACTCCAGTACGGGCAGGGACGGACCCAGTACTTC. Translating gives CASRLQYGQGRTQYF.

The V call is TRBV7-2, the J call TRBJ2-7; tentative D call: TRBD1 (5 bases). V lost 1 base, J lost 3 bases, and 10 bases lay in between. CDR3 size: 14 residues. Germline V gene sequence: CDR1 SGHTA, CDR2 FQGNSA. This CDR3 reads CASSLGRVGYEQYF. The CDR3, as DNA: TGTGCCAGCAGCTTAGGCAGGGTTGGCTACGAGCAGTACTTC.

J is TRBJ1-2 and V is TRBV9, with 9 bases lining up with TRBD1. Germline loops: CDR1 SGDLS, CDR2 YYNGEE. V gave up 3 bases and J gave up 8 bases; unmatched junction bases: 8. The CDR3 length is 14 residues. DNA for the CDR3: TGTGCCAGCAGCGACCCACAGGGGGCGCGAGGCTACACCTTC. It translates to CASSDPQGARGYTF.

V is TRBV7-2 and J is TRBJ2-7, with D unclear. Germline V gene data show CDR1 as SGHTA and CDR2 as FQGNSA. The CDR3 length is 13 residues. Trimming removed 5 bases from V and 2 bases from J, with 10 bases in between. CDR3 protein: CASSPRNAYEQYF. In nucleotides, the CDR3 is TGTGCCAGCAGCCCGCGAAACGCCTACGAGCAGTACTTC.

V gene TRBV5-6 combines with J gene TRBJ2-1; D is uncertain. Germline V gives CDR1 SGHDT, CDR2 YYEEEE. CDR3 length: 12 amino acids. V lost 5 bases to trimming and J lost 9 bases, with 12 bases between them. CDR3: CASSYYSSEQFF. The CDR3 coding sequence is TGTGCCAGCAGTTATTATAGCAGTGAGCAGTTCTTC.

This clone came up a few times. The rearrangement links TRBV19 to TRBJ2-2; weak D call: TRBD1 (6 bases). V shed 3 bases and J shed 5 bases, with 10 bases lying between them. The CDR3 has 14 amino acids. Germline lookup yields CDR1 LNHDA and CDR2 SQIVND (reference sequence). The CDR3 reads CASSINRETGELFF. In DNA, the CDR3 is TGTGCCAGTAGTATTAACAGGGAAACCGGGGAGCTGTTTTTT.

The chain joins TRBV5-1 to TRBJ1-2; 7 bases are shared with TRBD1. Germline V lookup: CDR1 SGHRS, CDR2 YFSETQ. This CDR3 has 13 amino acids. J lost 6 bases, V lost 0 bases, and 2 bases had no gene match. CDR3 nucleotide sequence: TGCGCCAGCAGCTTGGTCGGACAGGATGGCTACACCTTC. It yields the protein CASSLVGQDGYTF.

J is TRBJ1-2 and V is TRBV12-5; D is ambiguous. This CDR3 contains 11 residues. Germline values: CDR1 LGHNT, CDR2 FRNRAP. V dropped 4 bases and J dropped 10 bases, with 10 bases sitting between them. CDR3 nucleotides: TGTGCTAGTGGTTCAAACGGAGCCTACACCTTC. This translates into CASGSNGAYTF.

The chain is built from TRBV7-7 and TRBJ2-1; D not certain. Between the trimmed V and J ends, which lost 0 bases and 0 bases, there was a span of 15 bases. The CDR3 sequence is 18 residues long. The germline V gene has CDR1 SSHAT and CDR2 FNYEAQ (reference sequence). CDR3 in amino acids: CASSLALGAISSYNEQFF. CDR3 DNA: TGTGCCAGCAGCTTAGCGCTCGGCGCGATAAGCTCCTACAATGAGCAGTTCTTC.

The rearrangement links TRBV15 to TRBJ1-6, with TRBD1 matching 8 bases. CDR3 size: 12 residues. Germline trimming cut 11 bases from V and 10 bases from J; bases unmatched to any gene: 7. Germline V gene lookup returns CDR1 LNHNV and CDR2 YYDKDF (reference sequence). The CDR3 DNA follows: TGTGCCGCCTCCAGGGGGCGATCACCCCTCCACTTT. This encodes CAASRGRSPLHF.

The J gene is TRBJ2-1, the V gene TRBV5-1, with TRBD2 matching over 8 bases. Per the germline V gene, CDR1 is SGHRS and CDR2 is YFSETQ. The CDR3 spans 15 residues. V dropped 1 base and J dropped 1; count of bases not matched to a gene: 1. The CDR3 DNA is TGCGCCAGCAGCTTGCTAGCGGGTTCCTACAATGAGCAGTTCTTC. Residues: CASSLLAGSYNEQFF.

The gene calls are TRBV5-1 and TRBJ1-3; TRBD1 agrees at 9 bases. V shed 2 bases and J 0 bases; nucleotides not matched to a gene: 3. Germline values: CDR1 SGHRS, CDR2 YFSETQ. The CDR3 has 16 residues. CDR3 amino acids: CASSFGTGTSGNTIYF. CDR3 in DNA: TGCGCCAGCAGCTTTGGGACAGGGACCTCTGGAAACACCATATATTTT.

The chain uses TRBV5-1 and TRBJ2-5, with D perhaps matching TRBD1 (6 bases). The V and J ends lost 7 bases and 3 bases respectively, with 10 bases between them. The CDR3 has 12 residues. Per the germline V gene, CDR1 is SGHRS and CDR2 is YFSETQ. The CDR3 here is CASHTGKETQYF. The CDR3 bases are TGCGCCAGCCATACAGGGAAAGAGACCCAGTACTTC.

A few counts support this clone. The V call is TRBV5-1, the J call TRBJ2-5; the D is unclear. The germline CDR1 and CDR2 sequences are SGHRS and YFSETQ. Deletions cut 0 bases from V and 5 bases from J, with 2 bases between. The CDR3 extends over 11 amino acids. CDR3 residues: CASSLVETQYF. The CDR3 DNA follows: TGCGCCAGCAGCTTGGTTGAGACCCAGTACTTC.

Here the CDR3 DNA reads TGTGCCAGTACCATGGGCAGGGTTGGCTACACCTTC. This gives the protein CASTMGRVGYTF. The chain employs TRBV19 and TRBJ1-2, with D tentatively TRBD1 (5 bases). Germline-derived CDR1 and CDR2 are LNHDA and SQIVND (reference sequence). Trimming removed 7 bases at V and 7 bases at J, with 13 bases between. The CDR3 consists of 12 residues. Full variable domain (outside the CDR3, taken from reference TRBV19 and TRBJ1-2): DGGITQSPKYLFRKEGQNVTLSCEQNLNHDAMYWYRQDPGQGLRLIYYSQIVNDFQKGDIAEGYSVSREKKESFPLTVTSAQKNPTAFYLCASTMGRVGYTFGSGTRLTVV.

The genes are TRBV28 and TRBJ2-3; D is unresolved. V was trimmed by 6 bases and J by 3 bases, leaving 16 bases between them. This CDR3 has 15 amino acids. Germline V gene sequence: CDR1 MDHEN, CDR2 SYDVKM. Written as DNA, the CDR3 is TGTGCCAGCAGGCGTTACCTCTCCTTTACAGATACGCAGTATTTT. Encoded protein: CASRRYLSFTDTQYF. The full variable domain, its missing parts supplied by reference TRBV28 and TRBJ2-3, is DVKVTQSSRYLVKRTGEKVFLECVQDMDHENMFWYRQDPGLGLRLIYFSYDVKMKEKGDIPEGYSVSREKKERFSLILESASTNQTSMYLCASRRYLSFTDTQYFGPGTRLTVL.

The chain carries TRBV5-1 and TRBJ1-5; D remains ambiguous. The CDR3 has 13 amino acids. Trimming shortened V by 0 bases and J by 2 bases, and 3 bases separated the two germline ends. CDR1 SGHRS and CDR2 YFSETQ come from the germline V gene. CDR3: CASSLAGNQPQHF. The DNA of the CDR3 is TGCGCCAGCAGCTTGGCAGGCAATCAGCCCCAGCATTTT.

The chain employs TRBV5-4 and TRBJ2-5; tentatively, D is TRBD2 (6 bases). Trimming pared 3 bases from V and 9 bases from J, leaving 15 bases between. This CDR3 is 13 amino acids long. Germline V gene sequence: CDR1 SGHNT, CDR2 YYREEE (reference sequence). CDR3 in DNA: TGTGCCAGCAGCTCGCGGGGCACCGTGGCCCAGTACTTC. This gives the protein CASSSRGTVAQYF. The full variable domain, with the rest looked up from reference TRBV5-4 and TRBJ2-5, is ETGVTQSPTHLIKTRGQQVTLRCSSQSGHNTVSWYQQALGQGPQFIFQYYREEENGRGNFPPRFSGLQFPNYSSELNVNALELDDSALYLCASSSRGTVAQYFGPGTRLLVL.

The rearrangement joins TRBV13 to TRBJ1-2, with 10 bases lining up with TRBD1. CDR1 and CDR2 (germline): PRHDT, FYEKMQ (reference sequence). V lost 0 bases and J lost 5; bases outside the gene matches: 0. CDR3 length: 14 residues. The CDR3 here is CASSLGGQGYGYTF. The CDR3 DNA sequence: TGTGCCAGCAGCTTAGGGGGACAGGGGTATGGCTACACCTTC.

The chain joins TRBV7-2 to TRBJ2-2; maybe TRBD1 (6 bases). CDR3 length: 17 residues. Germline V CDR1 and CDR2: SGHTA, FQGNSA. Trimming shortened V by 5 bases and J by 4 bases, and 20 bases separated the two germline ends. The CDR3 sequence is CASSPVRTVSGTGELFF. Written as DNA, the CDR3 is TGTGCCAGCAGCCCAGTAAGGACAGTCTCGGGCACCGGGGAGCTGTTTTTT.

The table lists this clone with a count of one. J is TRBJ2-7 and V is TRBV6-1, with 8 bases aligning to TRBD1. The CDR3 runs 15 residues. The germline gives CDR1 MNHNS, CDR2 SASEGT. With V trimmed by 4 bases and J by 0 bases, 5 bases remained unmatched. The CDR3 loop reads CASSAWTGPSYEQYF. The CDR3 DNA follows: TGTGCCAGCAGTGCTTGGACAGGGCCCTCCTACGAGCAGTACTTC.

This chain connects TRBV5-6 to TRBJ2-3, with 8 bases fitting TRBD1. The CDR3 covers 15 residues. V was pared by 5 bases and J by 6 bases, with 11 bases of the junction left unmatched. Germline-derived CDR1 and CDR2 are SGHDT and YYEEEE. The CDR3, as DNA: TGTGCCAGCAGTACAGGACAGGGTTTCTTGGATACGCAGTATTTT. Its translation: CASSTGQGFLDTQYF.